What follows are 20 T cell receptor beta chains derived from one specimen sequenced in a study of shared clonotypes between healthy human individuals. Produced via immunoSEQ multiplex PCR; TCRdb's table is partial and in-frame only. The sample includes approximately 500,000 clones, about 95% of them seen just once. Material for sequencing was naive CD4+ T cells sorted from blood. Subset specified: CD45RA+ positively selected. These receptor sequences come from a woman aged 30 to 39 in good health.

The CDR3 protein is CASSWGLNTEAFF. In DNA, the CDR3 is TGTGCCAGCAGCTGGGGACTGAACACTGAAGCTTTCTTT. The rearrangement joins TRBV7-8 to TRBJ1-1, with D possibly being TRBD1 (5 bases). CDR1 is SGHVS, CDR2 FQNEAQ, per germline. Deletions cut 4 bases from V and 0 bases from J, with 6 bases between. The CDR3 extends over 13 amino acids.

The chain combines TRBV7-9 with TRBJ2-2; 8 nucleotides align to TRBD2. The junction had 6 bases not matched to a gene; V was cut back by 5 bases and J by 7 bases. Per germline, CDR1 SEHNR and CDR2 FQNEAQ (reference sequence). The CDR3 consists of 14 residues. In DNA form, the CDR3 reads TGTGCCAGCAGCCAAGGACTAGCTGTCGGGGAGCTGTTTTTT. Translated: CASSQGLAVGELFF.

The chain uses TRBV27 and TRBJ2-7; no definite D call. CDR3 length: 13 amino acids. V was shortened by 4 bases and J by 2 bases, with 9 bases between the two germline ends. The germline V gene has CDR1 MNHEY and CDR2 SMNVEV (reference sequence). CDR3 nucleotide sequence: TGTGCCAGCAGTTCCAGACCAGCCTACGAGCAGTACTTC. This codes for CASSSRPAYEQYF.

The rearrangement joins TRBV23-1 to TRBJ2-1, with D tentatively TRBD2 (7 bases). Being an ORF, TRBV23-1 has a function that is uncertain. V shed 6 bases and J shed 3 bases, with 15 bases lying between them. This CDR3 has 15 residues. CDR3: CASRTAGACYNEQFF. As DNA, the CDR3 is TGCGCCAGCAGAACCGCGGGGGCCTGCTACAATGAGCAGTTCTTC.

The chain combines TRBV27 with TRBJ2-1; D may correspond to TRBD1 or TRBD2 (5 bases each). V was cut by 5 bases and J by 2 bases, with 13 bases left in between. Germline CDR1 MNHEY, CDR2 SMNVEV (reference sequence). This CDR3 has 15 amino acids. DNA of the CDR3: TGTGCCAGCAGTCCTACAGGACTCCCCTACAATGAGCAGTTCTTC. It encodes CASSPTGLPYNEQFF.

This chain uses TRBV19 with TRBJ2-7; 8 nucleotides agree with TRBD2. Germline CDR1 and CDR2: LNHDA and SQIVND (reference sequence). Trimming took 2 bases from V and 0 from J; bases not matched to a gene: 6. This CDR3 region has 16 residues. The chain's CDR3 is CASSILAGPGSYEQYF. The CDR3 DNA sequence: TGTGCCAGTAGTATATTAGCGGGACCCGGCTCCTACGAGCAGTACTTC.

This rearrangement joins TRBV29-1 to TRBJ2-6, with D possibly matching TRBD1 (6 bases). V lost 1 base and J 3 bases, leaving 13 bases between the germline ends. This CDR3 spans 16 amino acids. Germline V gene lookup returns CDR1 SQVTM and CDR2 ANQGSEA. The CDR3 nucleotides read TGCAGCGTTGAAGGAACAGGGAACATTGGGGCCAACGTCCTGACTTTC. Its translation is CSVEGTGNIGANVLTF.

The genes are TRBV7-2 and TRBJ2-5, with unresolved D. The CDR3 has 14 amino acids. V lost 5 bases and J lost 4, with 14 bases in between. CDR1 SGHTA and CDR2 FQGNSA come from the germline V gene. The CDR3 loop reads CASSQRVRRETQYF. DNA of the CDR3: TGTGCCAGCAGCCAACGGGTTAGGAGAGAGACCCAGTACTTC. Supplemented by reference TRBV7-2 and TRBJ2-5, the full variable domain reads GAGVSQSPSNKVTEKGKDVELRCDPISGHTALYWYRQSLGQGLEFLIYFQGNSAPDKSGLPSDRFSAERTGGSVSTLTIQRTQQEDSAVYLCASSQRVRRETQYFGPGTRLLVL.

The chain employs TRBV20-1 and TRBJ1-5, with D unresolved. V was cut by 6 bases and J by 6 bases, with 6 bases left in between. This CDR3 contains 10 residues. CDR1 is DFQATT, CDR2 SNEGSKA, per germline (reference sequence). The CDR3 reads CSAPGQPQHF. DNA for the CDR3: TGCAGTGCCCCGGGTCAGCCCCAGCATTTT.

The chain employs TRBV5-1 and TRBJ2-7, with D possibly being TRBD1 (6 bases). Germline CDR1 reads SGHRS; CDR2 reads YFSETQ. CDR3 length equals 16 residues. Trimming left V 1 base short and J 5 bases short, with 19 bases between. CDR3 DNA sequence: TGCGCCAGCAGCTTGTACAGGGTTCAGCAAGTCCACGAGCAGTACTTC. Its protein product is CASSLYRVQQVHEQYF.

The rearrangement joins TRBV5-1 to TRBJ2-3, with D perhaps matching TRBD2 (6 bases). The CDR3 covers 17 residues. Trimming took 0 bases from V and 0 from J, leaving 14 bases between them. Looked up from germline, CDR1 is SGHRS and CDR2 is YFSETQ. This CDR3 reads CASSLGSSAVSTDTQYF. The CDR3 DNA reads TGCGCCAGCAGCTTGGGTTCTAGCGCCGTAAGCACAGATACGCAGTATTTT.

This rearrangement joins TRBV28 to TRBJ2-5; 8 bases are shared with TRBD2. V dropped 1 base and J dropped 5; count of bases not matched to a gene: 15. The germline gives CDR1 MDHEN, CDR2 SYDVKM. The CDR3 spans 18 residues. The CDR3 loop reads CASSLYLYQHGGAETQYF. DNA for the CDR3: TGTGCCAGCAGTTTATACCTATACCAGCACGGGGGGGCGGAGACCCAGTACTTC.

This chain uses TRBV7-9 with TRBJ2-5; the D is unclear. The J call may not be correct, given that the DNA end is closer to TRBJ2-7. The CDR3 has 14 amino acids. Germline V CDR1 and CDR2: SEHNR, FQNEAQ (reference sequence). The CDR3 DNA is TGTGCCAGCAGCCTTCTCCTGTCCCGGGACGAGCAGTACTTC. Translation: CASSLLLSRDEQYF.

The rearrangement joins TRBV28 to TRBJ2-7; TRBD2 matches 13 bases. The CDR3 consists of 15 residues. Trimming cost V 7 bases and J 3 bases; bases outside gene matches: 6. CDR1 MDHEN and CDR2 SYDVKM come from the germline V gene. The CDR3 sequence: CASNGLAGVFYEQYF. The DNA of the CDR3 is TGTGCCAGCAATGGACTAGCGGGAGTTTTCTACGAGCAGTACTTC.

This clone was picked up one time. The rearrangement joins TRBV28 to TRBJ1-4; D is perhaps TRBD1 (6 bases). V was pared by 5 bases and J by 0 bases, with 13 bases between. The V gene's germline CDR1 is MDHEN and CDR2 SYDVKM. The CDR3 loop spans 16 amino acids. The CDR3 nucleotides are TGTGCCAGCAGTGCCCCGGACAGTACAACTAATGAAAAACTGTTTTTT. It is translated as CASSAPDSTTNEKLFF.

The chain employs TRBV4-2 and TRBJ2-2; D remains ambiguous. The V and J ends lost 1 base and 5 bases respectively, with 14 bases between them. The CDR3 has 16 amino acids. Germline CDR1 LGHNA, CDR2 YNFKEQ. In DNA, the CDR3 is TGTGCCAGCAGCCAAGCTTGGGGTCCGGGTACCGGGGAGCTGTTTTTT. As protein: CASSQAWGPGTGELFF.

V and J are TRBV11-2 and TRBJ2-7, with TRBD1 identical over 8 bases. CDR1 is SGHAT and CDR2 is FQNNGV in the germline V gene. Trimming took 5 bases from V and 0 from J; bases not matched to a gene: 6. The CDR3 is 15 amino acids. The CDR3 loop is CASSPGTGYSYEQYF. CDR3 in DNA: TGTGCCAGCAGCCCCGGGACAGGATACTCCTACGAGCAGTACTTC. The whole variable domain, filled in from reference TRBV11-2 and TRBJ2-7, reads EAGVAQSPRYKIIEKRQSVAFWCNPISGHATLYWYQQILGQGPKLLIQFQNNGVVDDSQLPKDRFSAERLKGVDSTLKIQPAKLEDSAVYLCASSPGTGYSYEQYFGPGTRLTVT.

The chain links TRBV10-2 to TRBJ1-3; D unresolved. Per germline, CDR1 WSHSY and CDR2 SAAADI. CDR3 length: 15 amino acids. The ends were cut back, 0 bases at V and 1 base at J, with 7 bases in the middle. The CDR3 DNA reads TGCGCCAGCAGTGAGTCCCCTGAATCTGGAAACACCATATATTTT. It codes for CASSESPESGNTIYF.

The chain recombines TRBV19 with TRBJ2-5; 10 bases line up with TRBD1. V lost 5 bases to trimming and J lost 4 bases; unmatched junction nucleotides: 4. CDR3 length equals 14 residues. Germline assignment: CDR1 LNHDA and CDR2 SQIVND (reference sequence). CDR3: CASSVDRGRETQYF. In nucleotides, the CDR3 is TGTGCCAGTAGTGTTGACAGGGGGCGAGAGACCCAGTACTTC.

The chain combines TRBV11-3 with TRBJ2-7; D may be TRBD2 (6 bases). The length of the CDR3 is 19 residues. Germline V gene data show CDR1 as SGHNT and CDR2 as YENEEA. Between the trimmed V and J ends, which lost 2 bases and 6 bases, there was a span of 29 bases. CDR3 region: CASSLPTEARDLGVAEQYF. CDR3 in DNA: TGTGCCAGCAGCTTACCCACGGAAGCGCGGGATTTAGGGGTCGCCGAGCAGTACTTC.